The 15 T cell receptor beta chains below were found in one sample sequenced in a study of Graves' ophthalmopathy and Graves' hyperthyroidism. The TCR beta CDR3 regions underwent amplification from RNA transcripts. A first-round RT-PCR used HTBI primers, followed by a second-round multiplex PCR. TCRdb re-derived calls from the multiplex PCR reads in MiXCR, one entry per CDR3 protein. This sample has under 400,000 distinct CDR3 sequences; roughly 17% occur once, and the top ten carry over 9%. The sample was peripheral blood. These receptors all come from an adult man with Graves' ophthalmopathy.

Many counts were recorded for this clonotype. The V and J genes are TRBV6-5 and TRBJ2-2; 8 bases agree with TRBD2. After removal of 6 bases from V and 5 bases from J, the junction contained 8 bases not matched to a gene. This CDR3 comprises 15 residues. CDR1 is MNHEY and CDR2 is SVGAGI in the germline V gene. The CDR3 region has the DNA TGTGCCAGCAGACCGTCGCGCGGGGGGACCGGGGAGCTGTTTTTT. It translates to CASRPSRGGTGELFF.

The chain recombines TRBV6-1 with TRBJ1-2, with D unclear. CDR1 and CDR2 from the germline V gene are MNHNS and SASEGT. V gave up 5 bases and J gave up 4 bases, with 17 bases separating them. The CDR3 spans 15 residues. The CDR3 protein is CASSQELGGIYGYTF. In DNA, the CDR3 is TGTGCCAGCAGTCAAGAACTAGGAGGAATCTATGGCTACACCTTC.

This clonotype has at least ten counts. The gene calls are TRBV12-3 or TRBV12-4 and TRBJ2-2, with D tentatively TRBD1 (6 bases). This CDR3 spans 16 amino acids. With 6 bases removed from V and 2 bases from J, the gap between germline ends came to 16 bases. The chain's CDR3 is CASSPRRTDNTGELFF. The CDR3, as DNA: TGTGCCAGCAGCCCTCGCCGGACAGATAACACCGGGGAGCTGTTTTTT.

Ten or more counts support this clonotype. The genes are TRBV5-1 and TRBJ2-5; D tentatively fits TRBD1 or TRBD2 (5 bases each). V was trimmed by 1 base and J by 4 bases, leaving 8 bases between them. Germline lookup yields CDR1 SGHRS and CDR2 YFSETQ. This CDR3 has 13 amino acids. The CDR3 nucleotides are TGCGCCAGCAGCTTGACGGGGCCAGAGACCCAGTACTTC. Amino acids: CASSLTGPETQYF.

As to this clonotype: The junction does not match germline at one end; this may be a read error. This chain links TRBV28 with TRBJ2-5; perhaps D is TRBD1 or TRBD2 (5 bases each). The CDR3 is made up of 16 amino acids. Germline CDR1 is MDHEN and CDR2 is SYDVKM. CDR3 nucleotides: TGTGCCAGCAGCCGAGAGAGGGGCCTCGTAGGAGAGACACAGTACTTC. Its protein product is CASSRERGLVGETQYF.

This clonotype was seen ten or more times. V usage is TRBV27 and J usage is TRBJ1-2; D gene ambiguous. V lost 4 bases, J lost 4 bases, and 4 bases lay in between. The germline gives CDR1 MNHEY, CDR2 SMNVEV (reference sequence). The CDR3 covers 11 residues. CDR3 nucleotides: TGTGCCAGCAGTTCCGGCTATGGCTACACCTTC. It specifies CASSSGYGYTF.

The chain joins TRBV12-3 or TRBV12-4 to TRBJ2-7, with a tentative D call TRBD1 (6 bases). Trimming pared 6 bases from V and 5 bases from J, leaving 11 bases between. CDR3 length: 12 residues. The CDR3 bases are TGTGCCAGCAGCAAGGGGGATGACGAGCAGTACTTC. Its translation is CASSKGDDEQYF.

This clonotype was observed at least ten times. The rearrangement joins TRBV6-8 to TRBJ2-7, with a possible D match to TRBD2 (5 bases). The CDR3 is 15 residues long. Germline CDR1 reads MNHGY; CDR2 reads SAAAGT. Deletions cut 6 bases from V and 0 bases from J, with 15 bases between. DNA for the CDR3: TGTGCCAGCAGACCGGGAAAGCTCTACTCCTACGAGCAGTACTTC. It is translated as CASRPGKLYSYEQYF.

This clonotype was observed at least ten times. The chain is built from TRBV11-2 and TRBJ2-7; perhaps TRBD1 as D (5 bases). The CDR3 covers 14 residues. Germline CDR1 and CDR2: SGHAT and FQNNGV. Trimming left V 1 base short and J 4 bases short, with 11 bases between. The CDR3 is CASSLGGRVYEQYF. CDR3 in DNA: TGTGCCAGCAGCTTAGGGGGCAGGGTTTACGAGCAGTACTTC.

The chain carries TRBV18 and TRBJ2-7; TRBD1 aligns across 7 bases. The V segment lost 6 bases and the J segment 3 bases; nucleotides outside the gene matches: 5. CDR3 length: 13 amino acids. Germline CDR1 reads KGHSH; CDR2 reads LQKENI. The CDR3 sequence: CASSPGTDYEQYF. The DNA for the CDR3 is TGTGCCAGCTCCCCCGGGACAGACTACGAGCAGTACTTC.

In this sample, this clonotype turned up many times. The chain has TRBV27 and TRBJ1-3, with D unclear. Germline V gives CDR1 MNHEY, CDR2 SMNVEV (reference sequence). The CDR3 totals 14 residues. The germline V and J ends were trimmed by 6 bases and 0 bases, with 9 bases remaining between them. In DNA form, the CDR3 reads TGTGCCAGCAGATCTTTGAGCTCTGGAAACACCATATATTTT. Protein sequence: CASRSLSSGNTIYF.

This clonotype was seen repeatedly, ten times or more. The CDR3 sequence: CASSQAALGPLHF. In DNA form, the CDR3 reads TGTGCCAGCAGCCAAGCTGCCCTGGGACCCCTCCACTTT. The chain recombines TRBV14 with TRBJ1-6, with D unclear. V dropped 1 base and J dropped 12 bases, with 10 bases sitting between them. The CDR3 is 13 residues long. Germline V gene data show CDR1 as SGHDN and CDR2 as FVKESK.

This clonotype has only one observation. This may arise from a read error, as a much more abundant clone is one base away. The chain's CDR3 is CATSRDLAGGNMQYF. The CDR3 DNA sequence: TGTGCCACCAGCAGAGATCTAGCGGGAGGAAACATGCAGTACTTC. This chain joins TRBV15 and TRBJ2-4; 11 bases agree with TRBD2. The germline gives CDR1 LNHNV, CDR2 YYDKDF (reference sequence). This CDR3 has 15 residues.

This clonotype was seen more than once but under ten times. A much larger clone sits a single nucleotide away, making a read error possible. This chain joins TRBV14 and TRBJ2-7; TRBD1 matches 9 bases. The V gene's germline CDR1 is SGHDN and CDR2 FVKESK. CDR3 length: 15 residues. This CDR3 reads CVSSPRADRGHEQYF. The CDR3 region has the DNA TGTGTCAGCAGCCCCCGAGCGGACAGGGGCCACGAGCAGTACTTC.

This clonotype was seen many times. This sequence joins TRBV4-1 and TRBJ2-7, with D possibly TRBD1 on 5 matching bases. CDR3 length equals 15 residues. Germline CDR1 is MGHRA and CDR2 is YSYEKL. V lost 0 bases, J lost 6 bases, and 15 bases lay in between. Here the CDR3 reads CASSQDWTLLGEQYF. The CDR3 DNA is TGCGCCAGCAGCCAAGATTGGACACTCCTCGGCGAGCAGTACTTC.